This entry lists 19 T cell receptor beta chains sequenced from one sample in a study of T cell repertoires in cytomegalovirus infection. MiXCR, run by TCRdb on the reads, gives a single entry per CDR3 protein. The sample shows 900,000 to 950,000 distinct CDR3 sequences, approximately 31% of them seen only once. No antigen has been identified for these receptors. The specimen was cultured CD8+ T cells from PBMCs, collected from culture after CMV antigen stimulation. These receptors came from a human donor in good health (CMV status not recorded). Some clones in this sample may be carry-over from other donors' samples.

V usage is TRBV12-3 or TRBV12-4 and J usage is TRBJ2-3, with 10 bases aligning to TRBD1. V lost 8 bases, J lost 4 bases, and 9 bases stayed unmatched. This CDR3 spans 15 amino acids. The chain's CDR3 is CASGGGQGLADTQYF. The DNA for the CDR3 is TGTGCCAGCGGGGGGGGACAGGGGTTGGCAGATACGCAGTATTTT.

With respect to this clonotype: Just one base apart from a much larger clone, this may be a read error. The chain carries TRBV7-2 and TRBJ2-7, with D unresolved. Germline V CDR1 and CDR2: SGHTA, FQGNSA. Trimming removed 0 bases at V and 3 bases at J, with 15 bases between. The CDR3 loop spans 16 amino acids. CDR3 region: CASSLASLHSFYEQYF. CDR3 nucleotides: TGTGCCAGCAGCTTAGCGTCCCTCCATTCCTTCTACGAGCAGTACTTC.

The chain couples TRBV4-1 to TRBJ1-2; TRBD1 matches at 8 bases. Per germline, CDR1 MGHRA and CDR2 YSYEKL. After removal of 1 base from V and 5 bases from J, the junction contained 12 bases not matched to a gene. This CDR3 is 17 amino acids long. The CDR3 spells CASSQASKAGGSYGYTF. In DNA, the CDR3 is TGCGCCAGCAGCCAAGCCTCGAAGGCAGGGGGCTCTTATGGCTACACCTTC.

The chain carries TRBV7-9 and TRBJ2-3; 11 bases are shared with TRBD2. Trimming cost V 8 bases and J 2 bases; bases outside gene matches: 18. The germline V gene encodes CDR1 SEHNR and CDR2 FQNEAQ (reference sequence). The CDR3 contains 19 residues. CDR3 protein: CASLPTDSGGAFITDTQYF. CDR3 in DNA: TGTGCCAGCCTACCGACGGATAGCGGGGGGGCCTTTATCACAGATACGCAGTATTTT.

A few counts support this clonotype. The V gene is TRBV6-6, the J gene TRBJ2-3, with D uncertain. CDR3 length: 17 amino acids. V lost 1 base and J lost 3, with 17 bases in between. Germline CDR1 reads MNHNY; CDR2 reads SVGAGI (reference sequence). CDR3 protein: CASSYYSGPQKTDTQYF. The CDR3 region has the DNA TGTGCCAGCAGTTACTACTCTGGACCGCAAAAGACAGATACGCAGTATTTT.

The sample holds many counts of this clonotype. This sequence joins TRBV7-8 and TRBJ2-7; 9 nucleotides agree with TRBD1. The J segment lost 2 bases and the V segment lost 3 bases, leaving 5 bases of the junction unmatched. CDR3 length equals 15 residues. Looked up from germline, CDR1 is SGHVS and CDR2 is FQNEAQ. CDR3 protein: CASSFGQGPTYEQYV. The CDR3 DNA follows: TGTGCCAGCAGCTTCGGACAGGGGCCGACCTACGAGCAGTACGTC.

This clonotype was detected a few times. CDR3 in DNA: TGTGCCAGCAGTTCCCCCTTCGCAGGGGGGATGGGAACAGATACGCAGTATTTT. This gives the protein CASSSPFAGGMGTDTQYF. The rearrangement uses TRBV28 and TRBJ2-3; a possible D gene is TRBD1 (7 bases). CDR3 length equals 18 residues. V lost 4 bases and J lost 3, with 23 bases in between. Germline loops: CDR1 MDHEN, CDR2 SYDVKM.

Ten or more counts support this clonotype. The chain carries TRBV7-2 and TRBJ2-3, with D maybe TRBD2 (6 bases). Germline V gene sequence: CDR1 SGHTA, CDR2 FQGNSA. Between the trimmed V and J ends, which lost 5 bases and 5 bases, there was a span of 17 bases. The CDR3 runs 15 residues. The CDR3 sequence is CASSTVGLAEDTQYF. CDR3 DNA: TGTGCCAGCAGCACCGTGGGGTTAGCGGAAGATACGCAGTATTTT. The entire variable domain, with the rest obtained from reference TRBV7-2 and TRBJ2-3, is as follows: GAGVSQSPSNKVTEKGKDVELRCDPISGHTALYWYRQSLGQGLEFLIYFQGNSAPDKSGLPSDRFSAERTGGSVSTLTIQRTQQEDSAVYLCASSTVGLAEDTQYFGPGTRLTVL.

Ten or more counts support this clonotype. CDR3 sequence (DNA): TGTGCCAGCAGCTCTTCGGGGGGCTACACCTTC. Its translation is CASSSSGGYTF. The J gene is TRBJ1-2, the V gene TRBV7-8; D unclear. Trimming took 4 bases from V and 8 from J, leaving 8 bases between them. The CDR3 totals 11 residues. Germline V gene data show CDR1 as SGHVS and CDR2 as FQNEAQ.

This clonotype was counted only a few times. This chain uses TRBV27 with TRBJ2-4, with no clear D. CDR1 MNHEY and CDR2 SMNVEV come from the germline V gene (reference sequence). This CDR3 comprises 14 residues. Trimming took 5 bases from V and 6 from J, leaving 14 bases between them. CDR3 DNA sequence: TGTGCCAGCAGTGTAACCGGGCCCTTAAACATTCAGTACTTC. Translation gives CASSVTGPLNIQYF.

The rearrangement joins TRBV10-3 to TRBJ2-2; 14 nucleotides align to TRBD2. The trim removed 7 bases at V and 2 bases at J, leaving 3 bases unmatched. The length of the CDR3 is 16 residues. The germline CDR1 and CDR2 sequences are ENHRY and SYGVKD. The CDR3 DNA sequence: TGTGCCATCATTGGGACTAGCGGGGGAAACACCGGGGAGCTGTTTTTT. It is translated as CAIIGTSGGNTGELFF.

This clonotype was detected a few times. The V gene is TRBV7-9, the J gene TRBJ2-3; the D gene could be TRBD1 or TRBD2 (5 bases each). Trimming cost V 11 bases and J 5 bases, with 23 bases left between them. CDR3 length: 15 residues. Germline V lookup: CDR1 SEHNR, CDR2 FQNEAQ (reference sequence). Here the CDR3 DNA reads TGTGCCGGATGGGACCCGGGCTCGGAGGTAGATACGCAGTATTTT. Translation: CAGWDPGSEVDTQYF.

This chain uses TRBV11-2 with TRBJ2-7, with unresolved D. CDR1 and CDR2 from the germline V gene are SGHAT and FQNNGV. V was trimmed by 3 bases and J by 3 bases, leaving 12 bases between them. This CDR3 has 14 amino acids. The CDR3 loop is CASSLLPTGYEQYF. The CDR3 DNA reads TGTGCCAGCAGCTTGCTCCCTACGGGCTACGAGCAGTACTTC.

The CDR3 nucleotides are TGCAGTGCTGAACAGGGGGGCTCCTACAATGAGCAGTTCTTC. Amino acid sequence: CSAEQGGSYNEQFF. The chain is built from TRBV20-1 and TRBJ2-1; 8 nucleotides line up with TRBD1. The germline gives CDR1 DFQATT, CDR2 SNEGSKA (reference sequence). The CDR3 sequence is 14 residues long. V gave up 5 bases and J gave up 0 bases; unmatched junction bases: 3.

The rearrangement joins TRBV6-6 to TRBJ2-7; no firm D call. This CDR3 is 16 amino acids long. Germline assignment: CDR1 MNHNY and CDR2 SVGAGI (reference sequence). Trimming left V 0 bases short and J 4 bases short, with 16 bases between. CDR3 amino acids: CASSYSKVKGGYEQYV. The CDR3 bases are TGTGCCAGCAGTTACTCGAAAGTGAAGGGTGGATACGAGCAGTACGTC.

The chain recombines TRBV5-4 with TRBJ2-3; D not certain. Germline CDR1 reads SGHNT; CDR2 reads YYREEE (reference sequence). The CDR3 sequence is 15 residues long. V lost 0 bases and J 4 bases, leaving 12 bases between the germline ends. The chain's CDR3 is CASSLDISLADTQYF. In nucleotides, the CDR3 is TGTGCCAGCAGCTTGGATATCAGTTTAGCAGATACGCAGTATTTT.

The CDR3 nucleotides read TGTGCCAGCAGTCTACGTGGACTAGCGGGTCTACGACCCGGGGAGCTGTTTTTT. The encoded protein is CASSLRGLAGLRPGELFF. The chain combines TRBV6-8 with TRBJ2-2; 11 nucleotides line up with TRBD2. The CDR3 is 18 residues long. Unmatched junction bases numbered 14, after V lost 5 bases and J lost 6 bases. CDR1 is MNHGY, CDR2 SAAAGT, per germline.

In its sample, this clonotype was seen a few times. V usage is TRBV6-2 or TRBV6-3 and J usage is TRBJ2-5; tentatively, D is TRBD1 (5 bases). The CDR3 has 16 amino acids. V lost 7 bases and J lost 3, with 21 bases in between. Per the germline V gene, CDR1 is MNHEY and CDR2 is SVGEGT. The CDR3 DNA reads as TGTGCCAGCACCCTAACGACTTTCAGGGATAAAGAGACCCAGTACTTC. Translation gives CASTLTTFRDKETQYF.

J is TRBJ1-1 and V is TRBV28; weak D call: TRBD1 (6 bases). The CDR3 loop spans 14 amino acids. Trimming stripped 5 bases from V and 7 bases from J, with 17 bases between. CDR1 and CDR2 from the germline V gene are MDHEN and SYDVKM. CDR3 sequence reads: CASSPFGQNHEAFF. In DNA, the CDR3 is TGTGCCAGCAGTCCCTTCGGACAGAACCATGAAGCTTTCTTT.